The 4 T cell receptor beta chains below were found in one sample sequenced in a study of T cell responses to AZD1222 COVID-19 vaccine. Measured with immunoSEQ multiplex PCR; TCRdb has only the in-frame clones, and not every one. The data hold fewer than 35,000 clones, with about 89% observed a single time. This specimen was peripheral blood, taken on day 0 of AZD1222 vaccination. These TCRs come from an adult in good health.

The J gene is TRBJ2-1, the V gene TRBV5-1; 8 nucleotides align to TRBD2. The CDR3 totals 16 residues. J lost 9 bases, V lost 4 bases, and 15 bases had no gene match. Looked up from germline, CDR1 is SGHRS and CDR2 is YFSETQ. The CDR3 loop reads CASSRPVAGGRSEQFF. The CDR3, as DNA: TGCGCCAGCAGCCGACCGGTGGCGGGGGGCCGCAGTGAGCAGTTCTTC.

This chain connects TRBV9 to TRBJ1-3; 7 nucleotides match TRBD1. The V and J ends lost 4 bases and 0 bases, in that order; junction bases with no gene match: 4. The CDR3 runs 15 residues. Germline-derived CDR1 and CDR2 are SGDLS and YYNGEE. The CDR3 DNA is TGTGCCAGCAGCTCGGGACAGTTCTCTGGAAACACCATATATTTT. Amino acid sequence: CASSSGQFSGNTIYF.

The chain has TRBV6-2 or TRBV6-3 and TRBJ2-2, with D unclear. CDR3 length equals 15 residues. Trimming removed 2 bases at V and 4 bases at J, with 11 bases between. Germline loops: CDR1 MNHEY, CDR2 SVGEGT. The CDR3 region is CASSYDGPGTGELFF. CDR3 nucleotide sequence: TGTGCCAGCAGTTACGATGGGCCGGGCACCGGGGAGCTGTTTTTT.

This clone showed up just a few times. V usage is TRBV7-6 and J usage is TRBJ2-5; D is perhaps TRBD2 (5 bases). The CDR3 is made up of 14 amino acids. The germline V gene has CDR1 SGHVS and CDR2 FNYEAQ. Trimming took 10 bases from V and 5 from J, leaving 20 bases between them. The CDR3, as DNA: TGTGCCAATTGGGCGGGCGTAGTCGAGGAGACCCAGTACTTC. Amino acids: CANWAGVVEETQYF.